This TCR beta chain was retrieved from a study of blood T cell repertoires in COVID-19 (dated by TCRdb to the early 2020s). Notes on the research overall: Collaborator samples came from the United States, Italy and Spain and covered acute and convalescent phases of COVID-19. The prospective study material was composed of cDNA or gDNA derived from T cells, B-cell-depleted T cells, or PBMCs. The dataset comprised deeply sampled blood TCRbeta repertoires from subjects exposed to, actively infected with, or recovered from COVID-19. The repertoires were released in a freely available public database intended as a resource for research on the immune response to SARS-CoV-2. The samples were drawn from the first 160 participants of the ongoing ImmuneRACE study and from 950 to 1,500 subjects provided by 6 global collaborators. A de-identified subject ID, COVID-19 status, age in years and sex were almost always included in the sample metadata. Where available, HLA class I and class II types were obtained from metadata supplied by the sample provider rather than from assay-based typing. Overall results and qualifications from the work: The quantity of clinical and demographic metadata differed by source and by participant and was supplied without curation.

Taken from the germline V gene (reference sequence), the CDR1 and CDR2 loops are SEHNR and FQNEAQ. The germline V and J ends show losses of 3 bases and 5 bases respectively, and no gene match explains 9 bases of the junction. From the cysteine up to the phenylalanine, the CDR3 has a length of 16 residues. Only the CDR3 DNA is retained, 48 bases long and in frame from the first base. In the prospective study, participants were 18 to 89 years old, resided in approximately 25 geographic areas of the United States, and were enrolled through a virtual design. In the prospective study, participants were assigned to cohorts based on the clinical history participants reported in a screening survey and a study questionnaire. Recovered participants in ImmuneRACE Cohort 3 were defined as having two consecutive negative NP/OP PCR tests, clearance from a healthcare professional, or resolution of symptoms. Mobile phlebotomists in the prospective study collected whole blood, serum and a nasopharyngeal or oropharyngeal swab from every participant. Participants in the prospective study had the option to provide additional blood draws and questionnaires over an approximately two-month period. Before DNA extraction, prospective study blood samples were shipped either frozen or at room temperature.

TCRbeta CDR3 regions were amplified from genomic DNA using the immunoSEQ Assay, a bias-controlled multiplex PCR. Per the authors' processing: Nucleated cell counts per sample were estimated from amplification of reference gene primers within the assay. To quantify the absolute abundance of each unique TCRbeta CDR3 rearrangement, sequence reads were collapsed and filtered. For each sample, productive Simpson clonality was calculated as the square root of Simpson's diversity index across productive rearrangements. Imported from immuneACCESS, the table was reduced by TCRdb to in-frame sequences with V and J called. These copies leave out some clones; in studies compared against another copy, an unresolved V gene accounts for under half, and the cause of the remainder is not known. From that table come the V and J calls and clone size; the DNA was used to work out D and trimming. This sample is represented by roughly 250,000 clones; 80% to 95% of them were singletons. About 1.9% of the sample lies in the top ten.

A note on this clone: The target of this receptor is not known. No much larger clone is present one base from it, and per-base qualities are unavailable.

The source is a woman in her late teens or twenties who had recovered from COVID-19. This sequence uses TRBV7-9 and TRBJ2-1, with 8 junctional bases fitting TRBD1. The sequencing sample was made of PBMCs or T cells enriched from blood (not recorded which). For the CDR3, the sequence is CASSFNRGRQDNEQFF. The DNA is as follows: TGTGCCAGCAGCTTCAACAGGGGGAGGCAGGACAATGAGCAGTTCTTC.